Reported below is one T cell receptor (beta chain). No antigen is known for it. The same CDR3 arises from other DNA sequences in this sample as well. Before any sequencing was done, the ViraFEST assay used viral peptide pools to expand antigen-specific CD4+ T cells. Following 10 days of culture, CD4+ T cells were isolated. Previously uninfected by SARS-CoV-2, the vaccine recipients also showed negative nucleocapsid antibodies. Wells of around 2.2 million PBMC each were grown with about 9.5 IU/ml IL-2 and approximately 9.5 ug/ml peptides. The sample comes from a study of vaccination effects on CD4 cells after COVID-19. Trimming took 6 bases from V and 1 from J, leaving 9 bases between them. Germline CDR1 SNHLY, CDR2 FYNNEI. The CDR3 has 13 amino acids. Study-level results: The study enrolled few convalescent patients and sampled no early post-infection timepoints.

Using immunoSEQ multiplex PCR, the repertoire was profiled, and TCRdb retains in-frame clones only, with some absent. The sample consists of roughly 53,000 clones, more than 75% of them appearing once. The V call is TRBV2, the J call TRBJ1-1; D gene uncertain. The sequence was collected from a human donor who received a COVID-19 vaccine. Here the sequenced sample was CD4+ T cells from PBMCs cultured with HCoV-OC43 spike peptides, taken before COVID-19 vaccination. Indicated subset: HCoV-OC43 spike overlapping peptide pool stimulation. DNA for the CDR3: TGTGCCAGCAGAAGGGAGGGGAACACTGAAGCTTTCTTT. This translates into CASRREGNTEAFF. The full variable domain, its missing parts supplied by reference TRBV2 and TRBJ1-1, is EPEVTQTPSHQVTQMGQEVILRCVPISNHLYFYWYRQILGQKVEFLVSFYNNEISEKSEIFDDQFSVERPDGSNFTLKIRSTKLEDSAMYFCASRREGNTEAFFGQGTRLTVV.